Listed below are T cell receptor beta chains from one sample, sequenced in a study of blood T cell repertoires in COVID-19. Assay: immunoSEQ multiplex PCR; the TCRdb copy retains only in-frame clones and omits some. The sample records about 200,000 clones, 70% to 90% being singletons. The specimen was peripheral blood. Every receptor here comes from a person aged 70 to 80 with COVID-19, enrolled during active disease. Both conserved end residues are part of each CDR3. D genes are given only for firm matches. Where a row states a size, it is once, few, many or the class of an expanded clone; other rows omit it.

j_call,d_call,clone_size,v_call,cdr3_nt,cdr3_aa
TRBJ1-1,TRBD1,NA,TRBV15,TGTGCCACCAGCAGAGTAGGGACAGCGAACACTGAAGCTTTCTTT,CATSRVGTANTEAFF
TRBJ1-6,NA,once,TRBV28,TGTGCCAGCACCCTGACGGCTACTAACTCACCCCTCCACTTT,CASTLTATNSPLHF
TRBJ1-2,TRBD1,NA,TRBV7-6,TGTGCCAGCAGCCCCGATCCAGGGGGGACCGGAAGAAACTATGGCTACACCTTC,CASSPDPGGTGRNYGYTF
TRBJ1-1,TRBD1,once,TRBV7-9,TGTGCCAGCAGCGGAGACAGGGGGCGTACTGAAGCTTTCTTT,CASSGDRGRTEAFF
TRBJ1-6,NA,NA,TRBV18,TGTGCCAGCTCACCCCGGGGTGAAGTGGATAATTCACCCCTCCACTTT,CASSPRGEVDNSPLHF
TRBJ1-2,NA,NA,TRBV5-1,TGCGCCAGCAGCTACGACAGCGTCTATGGCTACACCTTC,CASSYDSVYGYTF
TRBJ1-2,TRBD1,NA,TRBV19,TGTGCCAGTAGTCCCGGGACAGTCCCGAACTCCGGCTACACCTTC,CASSPGTVPNSGYTF
TRBJ2-1,TRBD2,once,TRBV6-2/TRBV6-3,TGTGCCAGCAGTTACCCCCGTGGGACTAGTGCATCCAATGAGCAGTTCTTC,CASSYPRGTSASNEQFF
TRBJ2-7,TRBD1,NA,TRBV28,TGTGCCAGCAGTTCCCAAAGGACAGGGCGGTACGAGCAGTACTTC,CASSSQRTGRYEQYF
TRBJ2-1,TRBD2,NA,TRBV4-3,TGCGCCAGCAGCCAAGACCCTAGCGGGACAACTTACAATGAGCAGTTCTTC,CASSQDPSGTTYNEQFF
TRBJ1-2,NA,NA,TRBV9,TGTGCCAGCAGTCCCGGGGGGGTGGAGGGCTACACCTTC,CASSPGGVEGYTF
TRBJ2-7,TRBD2,NA,TRBV9,TGTGCCAGCAGCGCGCCCGGGACTAACTACGAGCAGTACTTC,CASSAPGTNYEQYF
TRBJ2-7,TRBD2,once,TRBV7-8,TGTGCCAGCAGCCGAACTAGCGGGAGCTCCTACGAGCAGTACTTC,CASSRTSGSSYEQYF
TRBJ2-3,NA,NA,TRBV24-1,TGTGCCACCAGTGAGACCGACTATCCAACGCAGTATTTT,CATSETDYPTQYF
TRBJ2-3,TRBD2,once,TRBV4-3,TGCGCCAGCAGCCAAGATCACGCTAGCGGGAGGTCAGATACGCAGTATTTT,CASSQDHASGRSDTQYF
TRBJ1-4,NA,NA,TRBV7-9,TGTGCCAGCAGCTTATGTTGGGGCGAGGTGTGTGAAAAACTGTTTTTT,CASSLCWGEVCEKLFF
TRBJ1-1,NA,NA,TRBV5-1,TGCGCCAGCAGCTACGAGACTAAAACAATTGGACGGACGATAGAAGCTTTCTTT,CASSYETKTIGRTIEAFF
TRBJ2-4,NA,NA,TRBV18,TGTGCCAGCTCACCCGGGACACTAAACATTCAGTACTTC,CASSPGTLNIQYF
TRBJ1-1,NA,NA,TRBV29-1,TGCAGCGTTGAATATGGGAGGCGGGACACTGAAGCTTTCTTT,CSVEYGRRDTEAFF